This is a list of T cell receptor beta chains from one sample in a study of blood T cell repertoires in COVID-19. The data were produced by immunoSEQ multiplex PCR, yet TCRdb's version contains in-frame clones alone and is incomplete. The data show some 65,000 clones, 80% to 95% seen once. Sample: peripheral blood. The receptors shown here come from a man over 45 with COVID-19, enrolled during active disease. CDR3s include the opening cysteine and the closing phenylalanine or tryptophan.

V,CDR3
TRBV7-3,CASSLYQGTEAFF
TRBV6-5,CASIMTGVNTEAFF
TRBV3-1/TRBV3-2,CASSQRVTGELFF
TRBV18,CASSPLAGGQYEQYF
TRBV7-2,CASGTGTSGSSYEQYF
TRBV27,CASSQTGTGASYEQYF
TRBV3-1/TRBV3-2,CASSLTGGLAKNIQYF
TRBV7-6,CASSLASPRGYEQYF
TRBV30,CAWSLQVFYGYTF
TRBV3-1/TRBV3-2,CASSPPDSLYGYTF
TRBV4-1,CASSQEGSLAVTDTQYF
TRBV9,CASSVAAAQETQYF
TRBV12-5,CASGARDRVRSDTQYF
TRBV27,CASSSGQHNSPLHF
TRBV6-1,CASSEWGQGHYGYTF
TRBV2,CASSAEGTGELFF
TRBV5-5,CASNFLVNYGYTF
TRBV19,CASSMGDLEDEQYF
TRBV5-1,CASSLAPSGSGTGELFF
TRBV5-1,CASSISGDTQYF
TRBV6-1,CASSEVASRGDTQYF
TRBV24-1,CATSEASGTMTETQYF
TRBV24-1,CATSDLETSGSSRTTDTQYF
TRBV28,CASSIDRQGGLHEQYF
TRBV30,CAWKSGGYLELDTEAFF
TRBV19,CASSIVSGRHVNEQFF
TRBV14,CASSQGLSGANVLTF
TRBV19,CASTIIWTGSNTEAFF
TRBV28,CASRQRAPYEQYF
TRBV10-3,CAIAPGQQETQYF
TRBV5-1,CASSQGRGTDTQYF
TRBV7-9,CASSFYRGTEAFF
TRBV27,CASGTETWGNTIYF
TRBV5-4,CASSSDRGPNQPQHF
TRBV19,CASSSGLAGVPDTQYF
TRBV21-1,CASSNRQGEHSGNTIYF
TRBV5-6,CASSLDREQYF
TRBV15,CATSRPGQGAGWPQHF
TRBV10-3,CAIRGSVNQPQHF
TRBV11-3,CASSAQGSHEQYF
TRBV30,CAWETGKNGYTF
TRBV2,CASHAGRVPQADTQYF